The 16 T cell receptor beta chains listed next were all sequenced from one sample in a study of identical twins. TCRdb reprocessed the 5' RACE reads with MiXCR, giving one entry per CDR3 protein. The data show 700,000 or so distinct CDR3 sequences, over 20% seen once. In addition, the sample was reused for a study of T cells expressing NK-cell markers.

The sample was PBMCs. Receptor source: a woman aged 18-29 years in good health.

This clonotype came up a few times. The rearrangement links TRBV6-1 to TRBJ2-7; no definite D call. This CDR3 comprises 13 residues. From germline, CDR1 is MNHNS and CDR2 SASEGT. V lost 4 bases and J 3 bases, leaving 10 bases between the germline ends. CDR3 protein: CASSAAAFYEQYF. The CDR3 nucleotides are TGTGCCAGCAGTGCGGCAGCGTTCTACGAGCAGTACTTC.

This clonotype was detected ten times or more. The CDR3 bases are TGTGCCAGCAGGGGAAGCTCCTACAATGAGCAGTTCTTC. Translated: CASRGSSYNEQFF. The chain employs TRBV6-1 and TRBJ2-1; D remains ambiguous. Germline CDR1 is MNHNS and CDR2 is SASEGT. This CDR3 contains 13 residues. V lost 6 bases and J lost 0, with 6 bases in between.

The rearrangement links TRBV12-3 or TRBV12-4 to TRBJ2-3, with TRBD2 matching 9 bases. The CDR3 length is 14 residues. V gave up 7 bases and J gave up 3 bases; unmatched junction bases: 5. The CDR3 nucleotides read TGTGCCAGCATTCGCGGGGGGGCGACAGATACGCAGTATTTT. This sequence encodes CASIRGGATDTQYF.

This clonotype was counted ten times or more. The V and J genes are TRBV5-1 and TRBJ2-1; D possibly corresponds to TRBD1 (5 bases). This CDR3 spans 14 amino acids. The germline gives CDR1 SGHRS, CDR2 YFSETQ. Trimming left V 1 base short and J 8 bases short, with 13 bases between. CDR3 sequence (DNA): TGCGCCAGCAGCTTGAGGCAGGGCCCATATGAGCAGTTCTTC. It yields the protein CASSLRQGPYEQFF. The variable domain in full, completed from reference TRBV5-1 and TRBJ2-1, reads KAGVTQTPRYLIKTRGQQVTLSCSPISGHRSVSWYQQTPGQGLQFLFEYFSETQRNKGNFPGRFSGRQFSNSRSEMNVSTLELGDSALYLCASSLRQGPYEQFFGPGTRLTVL.

The V gene is TRBV6-2 or TRBV6-3, the J gene TRBJ2-1; D gene uncertain. In germline, CDR1 is MNHEY, CDR2 SVGEGT. Trimming shortened V by 5 bases and J by 10 bases, and 18 bases separated the two germline ends. CDR3 length: 14 residues. CDR3 in amino acids: CASSTEPSVTEQFF. CDR3 coding DNA: TGTGCCAGCAGTACCGAGCCGAGCGTGACAGAGCAGTTCTTC.

This clonotype was recorded many times. V and J are TRBV7-2 and TRBJ2-5, with D possibly being TRBD2 (5 bases). The V end was cut by 4 bases, the J end by 4 bases, with 13 bases between. Germline V lookup: CDR1 SGHTA, CDR2 FQGNSA. CDR3 length: 14 residues. In DNA, the CDR3 is TGTGCCAGCAGCTACGGCGGAGGCGCAGAGACCCAGTACTTC. It encodes CASSYGGGAETQYF.

The sample holds many counts of this clonotype. The V and J genes are TRBV15 and TRBJ2-1, with D unclear. The V and J ends lost 5 bases and 12 bases respectively, with 14 bases between them. The germline gives CDR1 LNHNV, CDR2 YYDKDF (reference sequence). This CDR3 region has 12 residues. CDR3 sequence: CATSASLGGQFF. CDR3 nucleotides: TGTGCCACCAGCGCCTCCTTGGGTGGGCAGTTCTTC.

The sample holds a few counts of this clonotype. The rearrangement uses TRBV20-1 and TRBJ2-4, with D possibly being TRBD2 (6 bases). Germline CDR1 DFQATT, CDR2 SNEGSKA (reference sequence). This CDR3 contains 16 residues. Deletions cut 3 bases from V and 7 bases from J, with 22 bases between. The CDR3 DNA sequence: TGCAGTGCTAGTTTAACTCTCGAAATGGAGGGGAACATTCAGTACTTC. Translation: CSASLTLEMEGNIQYF.

This clonotype was counted between two and nine times. The chain has TRBV24-1 and TRBJ2-1; unclear D gene. The CDR3 extends over 12 amino acids. Germline V gene lookup returns CDR1 KGHDR and CDR2 SFDVKD. The V end was cut by 4 bases, the J end by 7 bases, with 7 bases between. CDR3 amino acids: CATSDRTNEQFF. The CDR3 DNA is TGTGCCACCAGTGACCGGACGAATGAGCAGTTCTTC.

This chain connects TRBV9 to TRBJ2-7; maybe TRBD1 (6 bases). The germline V gene has CDR1 SGDLS and CDR2 YYNGEE. This CDR3 is 14 amino acids long. Trimming removed 5 bases from V and 2 bases from J, with 14 bases in between. CDR3 bases: TGTGCCAGCAGTGCCTCCCAGGGGACCTACGAGCAGTACTTC. Protein sequence: CASSASQGTYEQYF.

This clonotype was seen only a few times. The chain combines TRBV18 with TRBJ1-1, with TRBD1 matching 9 bases. The CDR3 consists of 13 residues. Trimming cost V 4 bases and J 8 bases; bases outside gene matches: 5. Germline V CDR1 and CDR2: KGHSH, LQKENI. Here the CDR3 reads CASSLGDRVEAFF. The CDR3 nucleotides are TGTGCCAGCTCACTAGGGGACAGGGTCGAAGCTTTCTTT.

V and J are TRBV7-3 and TRBJ2-3; D possibly corresponds to TRBD2 (5 bases). Germline CDR1 reads SGHTA; CDR2 reads FQGTGA. This CDR3 is built from 15 residues. V shed 0 bases and J shed 5 bases, with 12 bases lying between them. CDR3 bases: TGTGCCAGCAGCTTAACGTTTAGCGCGCTAGATACGCAGTATTTT. Protein: CASSLTFSALDTQYF.

This clonotype has a handful of counts. The V gene is TRBV20-1, the J gene TRBJ2-1, with 10 positions matching TRBD2. The CDR3 runs to 16 residues. Germline CDR1 reads DFQATT; CDR2 reads SNEGSKA (reference sequence). V was pared by 1 base and J by 10 bases, with 13 bases of the junction left unmatched. The CDR3 DNA sequence: TGCAGTGCTAGAGGCACTAGCGGGACCCAACAATTAGAGCAGTTCTTC. Amino acid sequence: CSARGTSGTQQLEQFF.

The sample holds a few counts of this clonotype. The CDR3 region has the DNA TGTGCCAGCAGCTTAGACGCGGCTAGCTACGAGCAGTACTTC. It yields the protein CASSLDAASYEQYF. The V gene is TRBV7-6, the J gene TRBJ2-7, with D hard to call. CDR1 and CDR2 (germline): SGHVS, FNYEAQ. With 1 base removed from V and 3 bases from J, the gap between germline ends came to 10 bases. The CDR3 runs to 14 residues.

This chain joins TRBV11-3 and TRBJ2-1, with TRBD2 matching 8 bases. The CDR3 is 17 amino acids. V dropped 4 bases and J dropped 8; count of bases not matched to a gene: 16. Per germline, CDR1 SGHNT and CDR2 YENEEA. CDR3: CASSSPAGIAGKHEQFF. The CDR3 DNA reads TGTGCCAGCAGCTCACCGGCCGGAATAGCGGGAAAGCATGAGCAGTTCTTC.

This clonotype has only a few counts. This rearrangement joins TRBV29-1 to TRBJ2-1; 11 bases match TRBD1. J was trimmed by 4 bases and V by 3 bases; bases with no gene match: 2. Germline-derived CDR1 and CDR2 are SQVTM and ANQGSEA. The CDR3 is 14 amino acids. CDR3 nucleotide sequence: TGCAGCGTTGAGGGACAGGGGGGGTACAATGAGCAGTTCTTC. It codes for CSVEGQGGYNEQFF.